A single sample gave rise to the 12 T cell receptor beta chains below, sequenced in a study of early T cells in non-severe SARS-CoV-2 infection. MiXCR was run by TCRdb on the 5' RACE reads, yielding one entry per CDR3 protein. The sample consists of 75,000 to 90,000 distinct CDR3 sequences, about 13% of them appearing once. The sample taken for sequencing was whole blood. These receptors originate from an adult who was a healthcare worker with PCR-confirmed SARS-CoV-2 infection or an uninfected control (not recorded which).

The V gene is TRBV7-2, the J gene TRBJ2-5, with TRBD2 identical over 8 bases. The CDR3 spans 13 residues. Germline trimming cut 4 bases from V and 5 bases from J; bases unmatched to any gene: 3. Germline-derived CDR1 and CDR2 are SGHTA and FQGNSA. The CDR3 DNA sequence: TGTGCCAGCAGCTCTGGACTAGCTGAGACCCAGTACTTC. This encodes CASSSGLAETQYF.

This clonotype was found a few times. The rearrangement links TRBV10-3 to TRBJ2-3; D uncertain. The V gene lost 3 bases and the J gene lost 5 bases, with 3 bases spanning the gap. Germline V gene lookup returns CDR1 ENHRY and CDR2 SYGVKD. The CDR3 spans 11 residues. This chain's CDR3 is CAISDEDTQYF. For the CDR3, the DNA is TGTGCCATCAGTGATGAAGATACGCAGTATTTT.

V usage is TRBV29-1 and J usage is TRBJ2-1; 12 positions agree with TRBD2. Germline CDR1 reads SQVTM; CDR2 reads ANQGSEA. This CDR3 contains 14 residues. Trimming at V came to 6 bases and at J to 4 bases, leaving 4 bases not matched to a gene. The CDR3 here is CSVGLAGKYNEQFF. For the CDR3, the DNA is TGCAGCGTCGGACTAGCGGGGAAGTACAATGAGCAGTTCTTC.

The chain carries TRBV28 and TRBJ2-4; D remains unclear. Germline assignment: CDR1 MDHEN and CDR2 SYDVKM. The V end lost 4 bases, the J end lost 0 bases, and 16 bases lay between the germline ends. The CDR3 sequence is 17 residues long. The CDR3 DNA sequence: TGTGCCAGCAGTTCCTCTTGGGCCAGGCTAGCCAAAAACATTCAGTACTTC. The encoded protein is CASSSSWARLAKNIQYF.

This clonotype was observed at least ten times. V and J are TRBV12-5 and TRBJ2-7, with D possibly matching TRBD2 (7 bases). The ends were cut back, 5 bases at V and 5 bases at J, with 19 bases in the middle. CDR1 and CDR2 (germline): LGHNT, FRNRAP. The CDR3 runs to 15 residues. CDR3 sequence (DNA): TGTGCTAGTGGTAAACCGGGGGGCACGGTTCACGAGCAGTACTTC. Its translation is CASGKPGGTVHEQYF.

This clonotype came up many times. The chain carries TRBV30 and TRBJ1-6; 8 bases line up with TRBD1. Germline lookup yields CDR1 GTSNPN and CDR2 SVGIG (reference sequence). V gave up 2 bases and J gave up 7 bases; unmatched junction bases: 7. The CDR3 is 15 amino acids. DNA for the CDR3: TGTGCCTGGAGTAAGGTCACAGGGGGGAATTCACCCCTCCACTTT. Translation: CAWSKVTGGNSPLHF.

This clonotype was counted many times. The rearrangement links TRBV24-1 to TRBJ2-2, with TRBD1 as a possible D gene (6 bases). The CDR3 is 15 amino acids. V lost 2 bases and J 4 bases, leaving 10 bases between the germline ends. Germline CDR1 reads KGHDR; CDR2 reads SFDVKD. The CDR3 protein is CATSDSTGLTGELFF. DNA for the CDR3: TGTGCCACCAGTGATTCGACAGGTCTCACCGGGGAGCTGTTTTTT.

The chain combines TRBV6-2 or TRBV6-3 with TRBJ1-1; D unresolved. Germline CDR1 and CDR2: MNHEY and SVGEGT. The CDR3 has 13 residues. V dropped 7 bases and J dropped 0 bases, with 9 bases sitting between them. In nucleotides, the CDR3 is TGTGCCAGCACGGTCCTCATGAACACTGAAGCTTTCTTT. It yields the protein CASTVLMNTEAFF.

This clonotype appeared a few times. The genes are TRBV28 and TRBJ2-1; the D is unclear. Germline V gives CDR1 MDHEN, CDR2 SYDVKM. The CDR3 extends over 15 amino acids. V shed 4 bases and J shed 4 bases, with 14 bases lying between them. CDR3 in amino acids: CASSSLVTFYNEQFF. For the CDR3, the DNA is TGTGCCAGCAGTTCGCTCGTCACGTTTTACAATGAGCAGTTCTTC.

Only one count was recorded for this clonotype. This rearrangement joins TRBV18 to TRBJ1-5, with D maybe TRBD1 (5 bases). The germline CDR1 and CDR2 sequences are KGHSH and LQKENI. The CDR3 is 13 residues long. Trimming took off 5 bases at V and 5 bases at J, with 10 bases between the two ends. CDR3 DNA: TGTGCCAGCTCAGAGGGGAGAGATCAGCCCCAGCATTTT. Protein sequence: CASSEGRDQPQHF.

The rearrangement joins TRBV5-1 to TRBJ2-5; 7 positions agree with TRBD2. The V segment lost 0 bases and the J segment 5 bases; nucleotides outside the gene matches: 7. CDR1 SGHRS and CDR2 YFSETQ come from the germline V gene. The CDR3 spans 15 residues. Here the CDR3 reads CASSLAAGVAETQYF. CDR3 bases: TGCGCCAGCAGCTTGGCGGCGGGAGTGGCGGAGACCCAGTACTTC.

The chain links TRBV12-3 or TRBV12-4 to TRBJ2-1; 8 bases agree with TRBD2. The V segment lost 10 bases and the J segment 0 bases; nucleotides outside the gene matches: 8. The CDR3 spans 15 residues. The DNA of the CDR3 is TGTGCCACGTACGGGGGGGACAACTCCTACAATGAGCAGTTCTTC. This translates into CATYGGDNSYNEQFF.